Included here is one TCR beta chain sequence, with context. The antigen remains undetermined. V lost 4 bases to trimming and J lost 8 bases; unmatched junction nucleotides: 10. CDR3 length: 15 residues. The germline gives CDR1 SGHVS, CDR2 FNYEAQ. This entry is derived from a study of T cell responses to AZD1222 COVID-19 vaccine. Study-level information: Second-dose recipients at about 4 or about 12 weeks were treated as one pooled group.

Produced via immunoSEQ multiplex PCR; TCRdb's table is partial and in-frame only. Found here are tens of thousands of clones, around three quarters of them singletons; the top ten hold about 4.3%. The study's findings and limits: Once two AZD1222 doses were given, Spike-specific TCR breadth and depth went up. Scientists sampled the repertoires only once the peak T cell response had passed. The study found vaccine-associated CD4 TCRs spanning spike, dominant at 160-218 and 743-854.

The material was peripheral blood, obtained on day 0 of AZD1222 vaccination. This sequence joins TRBV7-6 and TRBJ2-2; 7 bases are a match to TRBD1. This TCR came from an adult in good health. DNA of the CDR3: TGTGCCAGCAGCTCCGGGACAGCACAGTCAGGGGAGCTGTTTTTT. Translated, it gives CASSSGTAQSGELFF.